The clone carrying this T cell receptor (beta chain) was detected a few times. The antigen remains unidentified. These data are taken from a study of neoadjuvant nivolumab and ipilimumab in lung cancer. Study-level findings and limits: Only two of four nivolumab-treated tumors gained richness and clonality by surgery. A small number of samples were TCR sequenced. Compared with tumor-adjacent uninvolved lung, resected tumors showed greater richness and clonality. Resected-tumor TCR richness correlated positively with pretherapy blood richness.

Germline CDR1 reads SGHTA; CDR2 reads FQGTGA. Trimming cost V 5 bases and J 4 bases, with 11 bases left between them. CDR3 length: 14 residues. The data were produced by immunoSEQ multiplex PCR, yet TCRdb's version contains in-frame clones alone and is incomplete. Among fewer than 40,000 clones listed, 89% were seen once. The material was peripheral blood, obtained before neoadjuvant nivolumab, alone or with ipilimumab. The V gene is TRBV7-3, the J gene TRBJ2-2; perhaps TRBD2 as D (6 bases). The receptor comes from an adult with non-small cell lung cancer. The CDR3 nucleotides read TGTGCCAGCAGCCTAGCGACAGTCACCGGGGAGCTGTTTTTT. As protein: CASSLATVTGELFF.